This T cell receptor (beta chain) was observed in a study of T-cell reconstitution after alpha-beta-depleted transplantation in children. Findings of the study overall: Certain patients had high TCRbeta diversity at day 60, and it came from recipient T cells and thymic progenitors that survived. T-cell counts and diversity were attributed mostly to newly produced T cells one year after transplant. Reports say that about two months after transplant, the alpha-beta T cells came out of several hundred graft clones that had expanded.

A TCRbeta library incorporating unique molecular identifiers was prepared. TCRdb reanalysed the PCR reads using MiXCR and keeps one entry per CDR3 protein. The data show hundreds of thousands of distinct CDR3 sequences, about an eighth seen once. Germline lookup yields CDR1 SQVTM and CDR2 ANQGSEA. The V end was cut by 3 bases, the J end by 4 bases, with 19 bases between. This CDR3 spans 16 amino acids. This clonotype was seen ten or more times. Its specificity is not known. The source was PBMCs, mostly from graft donor cells, collected 360 days after TCRalphabeta/CD19-depleted stem cell transplant. The chain joins TRBV29-1 to TRBJ2-1, with D perhaps TRBD1 (6 bases). The receptor comes from a male patient younger than 18 who had a stem cell transplant for acute myeloid leukemia, so the T cells may come from the graft donor. CDR3 region: CSVDRQAGSSYNEQFF. For the CDR3, the DNA is TGCAGCGTTGATAGACAGGCCGGTTCGTCATACAATGAGCAGTTCTTC.